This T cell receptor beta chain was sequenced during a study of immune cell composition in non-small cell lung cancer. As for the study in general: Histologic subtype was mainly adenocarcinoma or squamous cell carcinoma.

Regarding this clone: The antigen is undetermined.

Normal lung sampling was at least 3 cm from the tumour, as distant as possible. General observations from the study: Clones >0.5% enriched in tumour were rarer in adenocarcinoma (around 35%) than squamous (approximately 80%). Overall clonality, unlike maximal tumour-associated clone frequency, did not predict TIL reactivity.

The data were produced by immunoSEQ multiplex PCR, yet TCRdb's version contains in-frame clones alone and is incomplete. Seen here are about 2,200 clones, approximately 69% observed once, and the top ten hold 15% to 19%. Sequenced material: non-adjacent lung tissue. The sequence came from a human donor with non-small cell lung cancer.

The DNA for the CDR3 is TGTGCCAGCAGCTTTCAGCGGGGGTACAATGAGCAGTTCTTC. It codes for CASSFQRGYNEQFF. The rearrangement links TRBV7-2 to TRBJ2-1; 8 nucleotides match TRBD2. CDR1 and CDR2 (germline): SGHTA, FQGNSA. This CDR3 contains 14 residues. Losses at the gene ends were 3 bases for V and 4 bases for J; bases not matched to a gene: 2.